The sequence of this TCR beta chain was determined in a study of blood T cell repertoires in COVID-19. Study as a whole: Some COVID-19 samples were acute and others convalescent; all came from the United States, Italy and Spain. PBMCs, B-cell-depleted T cells, or T cells provided the cDNA or gDNA that made up the material.

In the authors' workflow: Nucleated cell number was recorded as an estimate derived from reference gene primer amplification. TCRdb's copy holds only in-frame clones and misses some; the assay was immunoSEQ multiplex PCR. V, J and clone size reflect that table, while D and trimming were determined from the DNA. Here the sample spans 30,000 to 40,000 clones, around four fifths being singletons. The sequence derives from a man aged 50-59 years with active COVID-19. Sequences were obtained from peripheral blood.

The CDR3 spells CSASRRQGADTQYF. CDR3 DNA sequence: TGCAGTGCTAGTAGACGGCAGGGGGCAGATACGCAGTATTTT. V and J are TRBV20-1 and TRBJ2-3; TRBD1 matches 7 bases. CDR1 and CDR2 (germline): DFQATT, SNEGSKA (reference sequence). The junction had 7 bases not matched to a gene; V was cut back by 3 bases and J by 4 bases. There are 14 residues in the CDR3.